This T cell receptor (beta chain) was profiled in a study of blood T cell repertoires in COVID-19. Measured with immunoSEQ multiplex PCR; TCRdb has only the in-frame clones, and not every one. The sample yields under 400,000 clones, 90% seen once. V lost 7 bases and J lost 2; bases outside the gene matches: 9. The CDR3 runs to 15 residues. From germline, CDR1 is LNHDA and CDR2 SQIVND (reference sequence). This TCR came from a man in his late teens or twenties with active or convalescent COVID-19. The sequenced sample consisted of peripheral blood. This rearrangement joins TRBV19 to TRBJ2-3; 7 bases are shared with TRBD2. The CDR3 sequence: CASTVMGGSTDTQYF. In DNA, the CDR3 is TGTGCCAGTACCGTGATGGGGGGGTCCACAGATACGCAGTATTTT.